This T cell receptor beta chain was recovered during a study of blood T cell repertoires in COVID-19. The J segment lost 3 bases and the V segment lost 7 bases, leaving 14 bases of the junction unmatched. This CDR3 is built from 17 residues. CDR1 is SGHAT and CDR2 is FQNNGV in the germline V gene. Sequencing was performed with immunoSEQ multiplex PCR; in TCRdb, only in-frame clones are kept and a portion is missing. Among about 200,000 clones listed, 87% were seen once. The V call is TRBV11-2, the J call TRBJ2-2; 7 bases agree with TRBD1. This receptor was taken from a man in his fifties or sixties with active or convalescent COVID-19. The sequenced material came from peripheral blood. This chain's CDR3 is CASTLSLGTAYTGELFF. DNA for the CDR3: TGTGCCAGCACCCTAAGCTTAGGGACAGCTTACACCGGGGAGCTGTTTTTT.